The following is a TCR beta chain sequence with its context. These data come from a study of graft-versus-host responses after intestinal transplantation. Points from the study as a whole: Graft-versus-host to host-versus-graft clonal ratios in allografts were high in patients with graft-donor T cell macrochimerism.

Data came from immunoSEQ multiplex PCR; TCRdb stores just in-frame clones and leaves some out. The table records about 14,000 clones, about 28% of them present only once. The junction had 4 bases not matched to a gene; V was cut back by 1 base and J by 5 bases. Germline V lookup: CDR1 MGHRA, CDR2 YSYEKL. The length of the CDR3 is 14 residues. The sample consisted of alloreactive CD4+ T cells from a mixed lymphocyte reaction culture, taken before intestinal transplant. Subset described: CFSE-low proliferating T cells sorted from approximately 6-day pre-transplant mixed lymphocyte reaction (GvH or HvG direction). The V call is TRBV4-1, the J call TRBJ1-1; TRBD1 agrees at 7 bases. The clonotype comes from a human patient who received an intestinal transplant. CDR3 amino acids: CASSQGGTATEAFF. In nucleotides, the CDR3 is TGCGCCAGCAGCCAAGGCGGGACAGCTACTGAAGCTTTCTTT.